The 16 T cell receptor beta chains below come from one sample, sequenced in a study of T cells after somatic rescue of genetic block. The table came from immunoSEQ multiplex PCR; TCRdb's copy has only in-frame clones and leaves some out. Here the sample spans 55,000 to 75,000 clones, around 90% being singletons. The sequenced material came from peripheral blood mononuclear cells (PBMCs). These receptors all stem from a man aged 40-49 years.

The V call is TRBV2, the J call TRBJ2-6; unclear D gene. This CDR3 contains 15 residues. Germline lookup yields CDR1 SNHLY and CDR2 FYNNEI. Between the trimmed V and J ends, which lost 4 bases and 0 bases, there was a span of 7 bases. The CDR3 spells CASSVQISGANVLTF. The DNA for the CDR3 is TGTGCCAGCAGTGTGCAAATCTCTGGGGCCAACGTCCTGACTTTC.

This clone showed up just once. This sequence joins TRBV4-1 and TRBJ2-6, with TRBD1 as a possible D gene (5 bases). CDR3 length equals 18 residues. Germline V gene lookup returns CDR1 MGHRA and CDR2 YSYEKL. With 1 base removed from V and 0 bases from J, the gap between germline ends came to 13 bases. CDR3 residues: CASSQAQGVLSGANVLTF. CDR3 nucleotide sequence: TGCGCCAGCAGCCAAGCTCAAGGGGTTCTCTCTGGGGCCAACGTCCTGACTTTC.

The gene calls are TRBV19 and TRBJ1-5; D may be TRBD1 (5 bases). CDR3 size: 15 residues. V was trimmed by 2 bases and J by 1 base, leaving 9 bases between them. Germline CDR1 is LNHDA and CDR2 is SQIVND (reference sequence). As DNA, the CDR3 is TGTGCCAGTAGTATATGGGGCCGCAGCAATCAGCCCCAGCATTTT. Translation: CASSIWGRSNQPQHF.

V usage is TRBV5-1 and J usage is TRBJ2-1; 15 bases are shared with TRBD2. V was pared by 4 bases and J by 4 bases, with 6 bases of the junction left unmatched. This CDR3 spans 17 amino acids. Per germline, CDR1 SGHRS and CDR2 YFSETQ. CDR3 residues: CASSTGTSGGLYNEQFF. The CDR3 nucleotides are TGCGCCAGCAGCACCGGGACTAGCGGGGGGCTGTACAATGAGCAGTTCTTC.

This clone has only one observation. The V gene is TRBV5-8, the J gene TRBJ1-5; D may be TRBD1 (5 bases). V dropped 0 bases and J dropped 5 bases, with 12 bases sitting between them. Germline values: CDR1 SGHTS, CDR2 YDEGEE. This CDR3 is 15 amino acids long. The CDR3 reads CASSLGQGFDQPQHF. The CDR3 DNA sequence: TGTGCCAGCAGCTTGGGCCAGGGTTTCGATCAGCCCCAGCATTTT.

This chain joins TRBV19 and TRBJ2-7; 8 bases match TRBD1. The length of the CDR3 is 15 residues. V was pared by 1 base and J by 3 bases, with 5 bases of the junction left unmatched. Germline values: CDR1 LNHDA, CDR2 SQIVND (reference sequence). The CDR3 coding sequence is TGTGCCAGTAGTATAGCTGGACAGGGATTCTACGAGCAGTACTTC. It is translated as CASSIAGQGFYEQYF.

The chain is built from TRBV4-1 and TRBJ1-4, with unresolved D. V was cut by 4 bases and J by 0 bases, with 6 bases left in between. Germline-derived CDR1 and CDR2 are MGHRA and YSYEKL. The CDR3 length is 14 residues. The CDR3: CASSRAATNEKLFF. The CDR3 region has the DNA TGCGCCAGCAGCCGGGCAGCAACTAATGAAAAACTGTTTTTT.

This clone was observed once. V and J are TRBV5-5 and TRBJ1-3, with TRBD1 as a possible D gene (5 bases). Per the germline V gene, CDR1 is SGHKS and CDR2 is YYEKEE (reference sequence). CDR3 length: 14 amino acids. V lost 2 bases and J 4 bases, leaving 10 bases between the germline ends. CDR3: CASSFAGPGNTIYF. The CDR3 coding sequence is TGTGCCAGCAGCTTTGCAGGGCCCGGAAACACCATATATTTT. The variable domain in full, completed from reference TRBV5-5 and TRBJ1-3, reads DAGVTQSPTHLIKTRGQQVTLRCSPISGHKSVSWYQQVLGQGPQFIFQYYEKEERGRGNFPDRFSARQFPNYSSELNVNALLLGDSALYLCASSFAGPGNTIYFGEGSWLTVV.

Here the CDR3 DNA reads TGTGCCAGCAGCTTACGGCAGGGTGTGACTAATGAAAAACTGTTTTTT. Its translation: CASSLRQGVTNEKLFF. V usage is TRBV7-6 and J usage is TRBJ1-4; D perhaps matches TRBD1 (5 bases). The V gene's germline CDR1 is SGHVS and CDR2 FNYEAQ. The CDR3 is 16 residues long. V was shortened by 2 bases and J by 2 bases, with 12 bases between the two germline ends.

The DNA of the CDR3 is TGTGCCAGCAGTCCCTGGGGACAGGGGAACACAGATACGCAGTATTTT. Residues: CASSPWGQGNTDTQYF. The chain joins TRBV2 to TRBJ2-3; 10 bases agree with TRBD1. From germline, CDR1 is SNHLY and CDR2 FYNNEI. V lost 5 bases to trimming and J lost 2 bases; unmatched junction nucleotides: 7. This CDR3 is built from 16 residues.

This clone has a handful of counts. J is TRBJ2-7 and V is TRBV9, with D tentatively TRBD1 (6 bases). Trimming shortened V by 0 bases and J by 4 bases, and 11 bases separated the two germline ends. The CDR3 runs 14 residues. The germline V gene has CDR1 SGDLS and CDR2 YYNGEE. The CDR3 here is CASSVDGGHYEQYF. Here the CDR3 DNA reads TGTGCCAGCAGCGTAGATGGGGGACATTACGAGCAGTACTTC.

The chain links TRBV25-1 to TRBJ2-6, with D uncertain. The V end was cut by 3 bases, the J end by 4 bases, with 4 bases between. The CDR3 extends over 13 amino acids. Looked up from germline, CDR1 is MGHDK and CDR2 is SYGVNS. The DNA of the CDR3 is TGTGCCAGCAGTGATACAGGGGCCAACGTCCTGACTTTC. Amino acids: CASSDTGANVLTF.

The sample holds one count of this clone. The chain uses TRBV19 and TRBJ1-5; tentatively, D is TRBD1 (5 bases). V was pared by 4 bases and J by 4 bases, with 14 bases between. The germline CDR1 and CDR2 sequences are LNHDA and SQIVND (reference sequence). CDR3 length: 15 amino acids. The CDR3 is CASSNRDRLNQPQHF. CDR3 in DNA: TGTGCCAGTAGTAACCGGGACCGATTAAATCAGCCCCAGCATTTT.

The CDR3 reads CASRMTGTAGEKLFF. CDR3 sequence (DNA): TGTGCCAGCAGAATGACCGGGACAGCGGGTGAAAAACTGTTTTTT. The chain links TRBV2 to TRBJ1-4; 7 bases match TRBD1. The CDR3 covers 15 residues. In germline, CDR1 is SNHLY, CDR2 FYNNEI. V lost 6 bases to trimming and J lost 7 bases; unmatched junction nucleotides: 11. The full variable domain, with the rest looked up from reference TRBV2 and TRBJ1-4, is EPEVTQTPSHQVTQMGQEVILRCVPISNHLYFYWYRQILGQKVEFLVSFYNNEISEKSEIFDDQFSVERPDGSNFTLKIRSTKLEDSAMYFCASRMTGTAGEKLFFGSGTQLSVL.

V usage is TRBV5-1 and J usage is TRBJ1-3; tentative D call: TRBD1 (6 bases). The germline CDR1 and CDR2 sequences are SGHRS and YFSETQ. V lost 0 bases and J lost 2, with 15 bases in between. The CDR3 consists of 17 residues. The CDR3 DNA follows: TGCGCCAGCAGCTTGGGAACGGGGGCGAAGGCTGGAAACACCATATATTTT. This encodes CASSLGTGAKAGNTIYF. The whole variable domain, filled in from reference TRBV5-1 and TRBJ1-3, reads KAGVTQTPRYLIKTRGQQVTLSCSPISGHRSVSWYQQTPGQGLQFLFEYFSETQRNKGNFPGRFSGRQFSNSRSEMNVSTLELGDSALYLCASSLGTGAKAGNTIYFGEGSWLTVV.

The rearrangement uses TRBV28 and TRBJ2-6; 10 bases map to TRBD1. There are 16 residues in the CDR3. The V gene's germline CDR1 is MDHEN and CDR2 SYDVKM. Trimming at V came to 2 bases and at J to 2 bases, leaving 0 bases not matched to a gene. The CDR3 DNA sequence: TGTGCCAGCAGTTTAGACAGGGGGCCTGGGGCCAACGTCCTGACTTTC. It yields the protein CASSLDRGPGANVLTF.